Below, one T cell receptor (beta chain) is given with its context. Per sample, a minimum of 7 million PBMCs were isolated. Every sample gave at least 5.5 micrograms of total RNA when it was extracted. The data stem from a study of blood T cells in healthy people across ages. A J-beta primer mix and a sample-barcoded 5' primer were used in a second PCR of roughly 6 to 12 cycles. One entry per CDR3 protein results from TCRdb running MiXCR on the 5' RACE reads. The table records 950,000 to 1,200,000 distinct CDR3 sequences, around two fifths of them present only once. This sequence was found in a man aged 18-30 years in good health. Source material: blood.

The CDR3 spells CASSLGASGAQNIQYF. CDR3 coding DNA: TGTGCCAGCAGCTTAGGAGCAAGCGGGGCCCAAAACATTCAGTACTTC. This chain connects TRBV7-2 to TRBJ2-4; the match to TRBD2 covers 7 bases. The CDR3 extends over 16 amino acids. Germline V gives CDR1 SGHTA, CDR2 FQGNSA. Unmatched junction bases numbered 8, after V lost 1 base and J lost 5 bases.